Each of the 28 T cell receptor delta chains below was sequenced from the same sample in a study of in vitro expanded adult blood gammadelta T cells. TCRdb reanalyzed the 5' RACE reads using CATT. The repertoire holds roughly 600 delta-chain clones, with roughly 29% as singletons. Their cognate antigens are unknown. After expansion, live CD3+ TCRgammadelta+ Vgamma9+ Vdelta2+ T cells were sorted by FACS. Before expansion, PBMC got 1 uM zoledronate for one day and were washed three times. Cultures were expanded for about 15 days, with IL-2 added every 3 to 4 days. This sample comprised gamma-delta T cells from peripheral blood expanded in culture, obtained from an in vitro culture stimulated with zoledronate. These receptors came from an adult in good health.

Turning to this clone: TCRdb shows a much larger clone's protein in place of this DNA's translation, and the two differ at residue 11, likely through a read error; the protein shown is translated from the DNA. The chain has TRDV2 and TRDJ1; 8 bases are shared with TRDD3. With 3 bases clipped from V and 0 bases from J, the junction kept 14 bases outside the gene matches. CDR3 length equals 18 residues. CDR1 is GEAIGNYY and CDR2 is EKD in the germline V gene. CDR3 in amino acids: CACDSVRGIGMYTDKLIF. CDR3 bases: TGTGCCTGTGACTCCGTAAGGGGGATAGGAATGTACACCGATAAACTCATCTTT.

A note on this clone: TCRdb's entry gives the protein of a much larger clone, which mismatches this DNA's translation at residue 4, likely from a read error; the protein reported here is translated from the DNA. The V gene lacks a call, and TRDJ1 is the J gene; the D call TRDD3 from the table was never checked on the DNA. There are 18 residues in the CDR3. The CDR3 spells CACNSVRGIGKYTDKLIF. The CDR3 nucleotides read TGTGCCTGTAACTCCGTAAGGGGGATAGGAAAGTACACCGATAAACTCATCTTT.

There are a few counts of this clone. A read error likely explains this, since a far larger clone differs by one base. J is TRDJ1 and V is TRDV2, with 8 bases fitting TRDD3. Germline V gene lookup returns CDR1 GEAIGNYY and CDR2 EKD. The CDR3 has 18 amino acids. The CDR3: CARDSVRGIGKYTDKLIF. The CDR3, as DNA: TGTGCCCGTGACTCCGTAAGGGGGATAGGAAAGTACACCGATAAACTCATCTTT.

This chain connects TRDV2 to TRDJ1; tentatively, D is TRDD2 or TRDD3 (5 bases each). TCRdb carries no J gene annotation; the J gene was assigned here by matching the DNA with germline. CDR1 and CDR2 from the germline V gene are GEAIGNYY and EKD. The CDR3 runs 20 residues. V lost 3 bases to trimming and J lost 0 bases, with 28 bases between them. CDR3 DNA: TGTGCCTGTGACCATATAACCTACCAACGATCAAGGGATTACACCGATAAACTCATCTTT. It translates to CACDHITYQRSRDYTDKLIF.

This clone is classed as medium-sized. V usage is TRDV2 and J usage is TRDJ1, with 9 bases fitting TRDD3. This CDR3 spans 15 amino acids. The V gene's germline CDR1 is GEAIGNYY and CDR2 EKD. V gave up 2 bases and J gave up 0 bases; unmatched junction bases: 3. CDR3 DNA: TGTGCCTGTGACAAACTGGGGGAGCACACCGATAAACTCATCTTT. Translated: CACDKLGEHTDKLIF.

This clone is judged medium-sized. This rearrangement joins TRDV2 to TRDJ1, with 12 positions matching TRDD3. Germline lookup yields CDR1 GEAIGNYY and CDR2 EKD. The V and J ends lost 0 bases and 7 bases, in that order; junction bases with no gene match: 17. The length of the CDR3 is 19 residues. The CDR3 DNA sequence: TGTGCCTGTGACACCGTATCAGGGGCCGTACTGGGGGATACAGGTAAACTCATCTTT. This sequence encodes CACDTVSGAVLGDTGKLIF.

This clone is a singleton in its sample. Since a much larger clone is just one base distant, this may be a read error. The chain uses TRDV2 and TRDJ1, with TRDD3 identical over 8 bases. TCRdb carries no J gene annotation; the J gene was assigned here by matching the DNA with germline. The CDR3 sequence is 19 residues long. With 0 bases clipped from V and 0 bases from J, the junction kept 14 bases outside the gene matches. Germline values: CDR1 GEAIGNYY, CDR2 EKD. The CDR3, as DNA: TGTGCCTGTGACACCTTATCTGGGGGACCTGTGGGGTACACCGATAAACTCATCTTT. Amino acid sequence: CACDTLSGGPVGYTDKLIF.

A remark on this clone: A far larger clone is only one base removed, so a read error is likely. The V gene is TRDV2, the J gene TRDJ1; tentatively, D is TRDD2 (6 bases). Germline CDR1 is GEAIGNYY and CDR2 is EKD. The germline V and J ends were trimmed by 0 bases and 0 bases, with 25 bases remaining between them. The CDR3 extends over 20 amino acids. The CDR3, as DNA: TGTGCCTGTGACACCGTTCGTGTCCTACACGCCGGGTCCGACACCGATAAACTCATCTTT. This gives the protein CACDTVRVLHAGSDTDKLIF.

As concerns this clone: The same CDR3 also results from other DNA sequences found in this sample. The V call is TRDV2, the J call TRDJ1; 10 bases align to TRDD3. The J gene, not given by TCRdb, was assigned here from a germline match of the nucleotide sequence. V lost 3 bases and J lost 5; bases outside the gene matches: 20. This CDR3 spans 19 amino acids. Germline lookup yields CDR1 GEAIGNYY and CDR2 EKD. CDR3 DNA: TGTGCCTGTGACCCACTCGGGGGGGATACGCTATCGGGCACAGATAAACTCATCTTT. It specifies CACDPLGGDTLSGTDKLIF.

This clone was observed a few times. Since a far larger clone is one base different, this is likely a read error. Other DNA sequences in this sample translate to the same CDR3. The chain joins TRDV2 to TRDJ1, with 8 positions matching TRDD3. The V segment lost 3 bases and the J segment 0 bases; nucleotides outside the gene matches: 14. CDR3 length: 18 amino acids. Germline V gene lookup returns CDR1 GEAIGNYY and CDR2 EKD. CDR3 sequence: CACDSVRGIGKYTDKLIF. Written as DNA, the CDR3 is TGTGCCTGTGACTCAGTAAGGGGGATAGGAAAGTACACCGATAAACTCATCTTT.

With respect to this clone: A much larger clone differs by one base, so this may be a read error. The J gene is TRDJ1, the V gene TRDV2; TRDD3 agrees at 7 bases. The CDR3 runs to 15 residues. The ends lost 1 base at V and 9 bases at J; junction bases unmatched: 13. Germline CDR1 reads GEAIGNYY; CDR2 reads EKD. The DNA for the CDR3 is TGTGCCTGTGACACTCTTTGGGGGACTCGAGGTGAACTCATCTTT. Its protein is CACDTLWGTRGELIF.

Regarding this clone: Different DNA sequences within this sample yield the same CDR3. The chain employs TRDV2 and TRDJ1, with D hard to call. Here the J gene came from matching the DNA to germline, since TCRdb omits it. Germline lookup yields CDR1 GEAIGNYY and CDR2 EKD. V lost 0 bases and J lost 3, with 13 bases in between. There are 15 residues in the CDR3. CDR3 protein: CACDTVGPIADKLIF. The CDR3 nucleotides are TGTGCCTGTGACACCGTGGGCCCCATTGCCGATAAACTCATCTTT.

Worth noting for this clone: This may be a read error, as it is one base from a much larger clone. Other DNA sequences of this sample code for an identical CDR3. The rearrangement uses TRDV2 and TRDJ3; 12 bases map to TRDD3. CDR3 length: 21 residues. Germline CDR1 GEAIGNYY, CDR2 EKD. CDR3 bases: TGTGCCTGTGACACCGTGCTGGGGGATACGCCCAGCTCCTGGGACACTCGACAGATGTTTTTC. It is translated as CACDTVLGDTPSSWDTRQMFF.

In this sample, this clone is large. It may be a read error: a sequence one base away is much more abundant. Other DNA sequences within the sample encode an identical CDR3. The V and J genes are TRDV2 and TRDJ1; 10 bases match TRDD3. Germline-derived CDR1 and CDR2 are GEAIGNYY and EKD. After removal of 4 bases from V and 5 bases from J, the junction contained 9 bases not matched to a gene. The CDR3 loop spans 15 amino acids. CDR3 coding DNA: TGTGCCTGTGATCGCCTGGGGGATAGGTCTGATAAACTCATCTTT. This sequence encodes CACDRLGDRSDKLIF.

A remark on this clone: Germline and junction disagree at one end, which may indicate a read error. This chain uses TRDV2 with TRDJ2; 12 nucleotides match TRDD3. The J gene, missing from TCRdb, was assigned here through DNA to germline matching. The CDR3 is made up of 21 amino acids. The germline V gene has CDR1 GEAIGNYY and CDR2 EKD. The CDR3 is CAGDTPFLGDTRSFTAAQLFF. CDR3 DNA sequence: TGTGCCGGTGACACGCCCTTTCTGGGGGATACGCGGTCTTTTACCGCAGCACAACTCTTCTTT.

This clone was seen a single time. A far larger clone is one nucleotide away, so this likely arose from a read error. The chain couples TRDV2 to TRDJ1; 7 nucleotides agree with TRDD3. TCRdb does not report a J gene; here it was assigned by matching the DNA to germline references. The CDR3 runs 17 residues. V dropped 3 bases and J dropped 1; count of bases not matched to a gene: 13. Germline V gene sequence: CDR1 GEAIGNYY, CDR2 EKD. The CDR3 spells CACDPVLGSQVTDKLIF. The CDR3 region has the DNA TGTGCCTGTGACCCTGTACTGGGGTCTCAGGTCACCGATAAACTCATCTTT.

This clone rates as large. This likely reflects a read error, since a far larger clone is one base away. Other DNA sequences in this sample translate to the same CDR3. The chain combines TRDV2 with TRDJ1, with TRDD3 identical over 10 bases. The ends lost 4 bases at V and 5 bases at J; junction bases unmatched: 9. CDR1 and CDR2 from the germline V gene are GEAIGNYY and EKD. The CDR3 runs to 15 residues. Here the CDR3 DNA reads TGTGCCTGTGATCGCCTGGGGGATAGGTCAGATAAACTCATCTTT. Its translation is CACDRLGDRSDKLIF.

By frequency in the sample, this clone is large. The genes are TRDV2 and TRDJ1; weak D call: TRDD3 (5 bases). Germline values: CDR1 GEAIGNYY, CDR2 EKD. V was clipped by 0 bases and J by 3 bases, with 22 bases between them. The CDR3 has 18 amino acids. Written as DNA, the CDR3 is TGTGCCTGTGACACCGCAGGATATGCGGGGGGCGGGCCCGATAAACTCATCTTT. It is translated as CACDTAGYAGGGPDKLIF.

Within the sample, this clone is medium-sized. The rearrangement links TRDV2 to TRDJ1; D unclear. Assignment of the J gene here rests on matching the DNA to germline, because TCRdb gives none. V lost 0 bases and J 0 bases, leaving 16 bases between the germline ends. There are 17 residues in the CDR3. The germline gives CDR1 GEAIGNYY, CDR2 EKD. CDR3 sequence: CACDTVSTALYTDKLIF. In DNA form, the CDR3 reads TGTGCCTGTGACACCGTCTCAACCGCGTTGTACACCGATAAACTCATCTTT.

As concerns this clone: One base separates it from a far larger clone, so it is likely a read error. The CDR3 DNA reads TGTGCCTGTGACACCGTCGTACTGGGGGACTCTTCCACTAACACTGATAAACTCATCTTT. Amino acid sequence: CACDTVVLGDSSTNTDKLIF. The chain links TRDV2 to TRDJ1; 9 nucleotides align to TRDD3. The J gene is not listed in TCRdb, so it was assigned here from a DNA match to germline. From germline, CDR1 is GEAIGNYY and CDR2 EKD. The CDR3 is 20 residues long.

No V gene was called, and the J gene is TRDJ3; TRDD3 was called by the table and not checked on the DNA. This CDR3 has 21 residues. As DNA, the CDR3 is TGTGCCTGTGACCCCGCCCTTACTGGGGCCCTTTACTCCTGGGACACTCGACAGATGTTTTTC. Translating gives CACDPALTGALYSWDTRQMFF.

On this clone: The likely explanation is a read error, given a far larger clone one base away. This sample includes further DNA sequences coding for the same CDR3. The chain carries TRDV2 and TRDJ1, with TRDD3 matching 7 bases. Because TCRdb records no J gene, it was assigned here through a match of the DNA to germline. The trim removed 3 bases at V and 5 bases at J, leaving 11 bases unmatched. The CDR3 is 15 residues long. Germline V lookup: CDR1 GEAIGNYY, CDR2 EKD. Here the CDR3 reads CACDGPLGAQDKLIF. The CDR3 bases are TGTGCCTGTGACGGACCTCTGGGGGCCCAGGATAAACTCATCTTT.

This clone was detected only once. A far more abundant clone sits one base away, making this likely a read error. V usage is TRDV2 and J usage is TRDJ1; 10 positions agree with TRDD3. Since TCRdb gives no J gene, matching the DNA to germline was used here to assign it. Germline assignment: CDR1 GEAIGNYY and CDR2 EKD. The CDR3 spans 13 residues. The V segment lost 3 bases and the J segment 7 bases; nucleotides outside the gene matches: 4. CDR3: CACDLLGDPKLIF. The CDR3 DNA reads TGTGCCTGTGACCTACTGGGGGATCCTAAACTCATCTTT.

This rearrangement joins TRDV2 to TRDJ1; D might be TRDD2 or TRDD3, each matching 5 bases. CDR1 GEAIGNYY and CDR2 EKD come from the germline V gene. This CDR3 has 20 residues. Trimming removed 3 bases at V and 0 bases at J, with 28 bases between. Here the CDR3 DNA reads TGTGCCTGTGACCCTATAACCTACCAACGATCAAGGGATTACACCGATAAACTCATCTTT. Its translation is CACDPITYQRSRDYTDKLIF.

As for this clone: TCRdb's entry gives the protein of a much larger clone, which mismatches this DNA's translation at residue 3, likely from a read error; the protein reported here is translated from the DNA. The V and J genes are TRDV2 and TRDJ2; 13 bases are shared with TRDD3. The CDR3 covers 18 residues. CDR1 and CDR2 from the germline V gene are GEAIGNYY and EKD. This CDR3 reads CAYDSITGGYALTAQLFF. Written as DNA, the CDR3 is TGTGCCTATGACTCGATTACTGGGGGATACGCTTTGACAGCACAACTCTTCTTT.

On this clone: This sequence may be a read error, since a much larger clone differs from it by one base. The chain joins TRDV2 to TRDJ1; 13 positions match TRDD3. The germline gives CDR1 GEAIGNYY, CDR2 EKD. The CDR3 length is 16 residues. The CDR3 bases are TGTGCCTGTGTCTCTTTACTGGGGGATACGACCGATAAACCCATCTTT. Translated, it gives CACVSLLGDTTDKPIF.

On this clone: A clone one base away is much larger, so this may be a read error. This sample also contains other DNA sequences that code for the same CDR3. The rearrangement links TRDV2 to TRDJ1, with 12 bases lining up with TRDD3. TCRdb carries no J gene annotation; the J gene was assigned here by matching the DNA with germline. The length of the CDR3 is 17 residues. Germline CDR1 is GEAIGNYY and CDR2 is EKD. Trimming removed 3 bases from V and 5 bases from J; junction bases left unmatched: 12. The CDR3 sequence: CACDLLGDTLGTDKLIF. CDR3 sequence (DNA): TGTGCCTGTGACTTACTGGGGGATACATTAGGCACAGATAAACTCATCTTT.

This clone was observed a few times. This likely reflects a read error, since a far larger clone is one base away. The same CDR3 can be traced to other DNA sequences in this sample. This chain joins TRDV2 and TRDJ1, with D maybe TRDD3 (6 bases). V lost 0 bases, J lost 6 bases, and 19 bases lay in between. The CDR3 loop spans 16 amino acids. CDR1 is GEAIGNYY, CDR2 EKD, per germline. The CDR3 protein is CACDTLGWGQLNKLIF. CDR3 sequence (DNA): TGTGCCTGTGACACCCTTGGCTGGGGTCAACTTAATAAACTCATCTTT.